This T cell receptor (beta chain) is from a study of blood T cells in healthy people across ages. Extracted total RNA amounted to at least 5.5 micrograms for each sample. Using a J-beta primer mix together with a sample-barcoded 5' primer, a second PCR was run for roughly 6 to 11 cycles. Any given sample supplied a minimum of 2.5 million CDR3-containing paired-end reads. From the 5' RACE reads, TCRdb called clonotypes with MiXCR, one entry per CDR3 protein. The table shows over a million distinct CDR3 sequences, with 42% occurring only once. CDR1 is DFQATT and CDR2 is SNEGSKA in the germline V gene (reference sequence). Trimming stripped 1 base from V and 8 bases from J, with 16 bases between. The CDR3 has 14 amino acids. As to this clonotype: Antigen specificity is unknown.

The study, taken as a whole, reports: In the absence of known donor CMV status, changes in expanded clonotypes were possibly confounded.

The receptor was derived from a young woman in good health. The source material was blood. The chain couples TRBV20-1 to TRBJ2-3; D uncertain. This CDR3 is CSARVGDSPITQYF. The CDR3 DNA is TGCAGTGCTAGAGTTGGAGATTCCCCAATTACGCAGTATTTT.